Below, 24 T cell receptor beta chains from the same sample are listed, as sequenced in a study of PD-1 blockade in classical Hodgkin lymphoma. The table came from immunoSEQ multiplex PCR; TCRdb's copy has only in-frame clones and leaves some out. Of roughly 61,000 clones in the sample, 80% to 95% were seen once. After autologous stem cell transplantation all patients relapsed, and prior brentuximab vedotin exposure differed between cohorts. The source material was peripheral blood mononuclear cells (PBMCs), sampled before the second cycle of nivolumab. The receptors derive from a human donor with classical Hodgkin lymphoma.

The rearrangement links TRBV6-1 to TRBJ1-2, with 8 positions matching TRBD1. The CDR3 consists of 18 residues. With 2 bases clipped from V and 2 bases from J, the junction kept 13 bases outside the gene matches. Per the germline V gene, CDR1 is MNHNS and CDR2 is SASEGT. The CDR3 bases are TGTGCCAGCAGTGAAAGGCGCCAGGGGGCGGAGGGGAACTATGGCTACACCTTC. Encoded protein: CASSERRQGAEGNYGYTF.

The rearrangement links TRBV10-3 to TRBJ2-1; no definite D call. V was trimmed by 10 bases and J by 3 bases, leaving 19 bases between them. This CDR3 comprises 15 residues. Looked up from germline, CDR1 is ENHRY and CDR2 is SYGVKD. The CDR3 coding sequence is TGTGCCACCCCCTGCTGGGCGGAGAGCTACAATGAGCAGTTCTTC. Amino acid sequence: CATPCWAESYNEQFF.

In the case of this clone: The germline gene is not matched at one end of the junction; a read error may be the cause. The chain links TRBV19 to TRBJ1-2; possibly TRBD1 for D (6 bases). The CDR3 covers 13 residues. Germline V lookup: CDR1 LNHDA, CDR2 SQIVND (reference sequence). The CDR3 sequence is CASKSRGLAGHTF. The CDR3 DNA reads as TGTGCCAGTAAGAGCAGGGGACTTGCTGGCCACACCTTC. Variable domain in full (rest from reference TRBV19 and TRBJ1-2): DGGITQSPKYLFRKEGQNVTLSCEQNLNHDAMYWYRQDPGQGLRLIYYSQIVNDFQKGDIAEGYSVSREKKESFPLTVTSAQKNPTAFYLCASKSRGLAGHTFGSGTRLTVV.

J is TRBJ2-5 and V is TRBV7-6, with D uncertain. Trimming stripped 4 bases from V and 5 bases from J, with 14 bases between. In germline, CDR1 is SGHVS, CDR2 FNYEAQ. CDR3 length: 14 amino acids. Written as DNA, the CDR3 is TGTGCCAGCAGCTCGACCTCCTTTGGTGAGACCCAGTACTTC. Amino acid sequence: CASSSTSFGETQYF. Full variable domain (remainder filled in from reference TRBV7-6 and TRBJ2-5): GAGVSQSPRYKVTKRGQDVALRCDPISGHVSLYWYRQALGQGPEFLTYFNYEAQQDKSGLPNDRFSAERPEGSISTLTIQRTEQRDSAMYRCASSSTSFGETQYFGPGTRLLVL.

J is TRBJ2-7 and V is TRBV27; a possible D gene is TRBD1 (5 bases). The germline gives CDR1 MNHEY, CDR2 SMNVEV (reference sequence). The CDR3 sequence is 15 residues long. The V and J ends lost 0 bases and 5 bases respectively, with 14 bases between them. The CDR3 loop is CASSLSQGIRDEQYF. The CDR3 DNA reads as TGTGCCAGCAGTTTATCGCAGGGTATTAGGGACGAGCAGTACTTC.

The chain recombines TRBV28 with TRBJ2-7, with D perhaps matching TRBD1 (6 bases). CDR1 is MDHEN, CDR2 SYDVKM, per germline. The V end was cut by 2 bases, the J end by 4 bases, with 12 bases between. CDR3 size: 14 residues. CDR3 nucleotide sequence: TGTGCCAGCAGTTTAACCGGGACAAGATACGAGCAGTACTTC. Translated: CASSLTGTRYEQYF.

The chain couples TRBV9 to TRBJ1-1; 7 positions agree with TRBD1. In germline, CDR1 is SGDLS, CDR2 YYNGEE. With 2 bases clipped from V and 5 bases from J, the junction kept 9 bases outside the gene matches. This CDR3 has 15 residues. CDR3 nucleotides: TGTGCCAGCAGCGTGTTCCCAGCAGGGGGTACTGAAGCTTTCTTT. This codes for CASSVFPAGGTEAFF. Full variable domain (outside the CDR3, taken from reference TRBV9 and TRBJ1-1): DSGVTQTPKHLITATGQRVTLRCSPRSGDLSVYWYQQSLDQGLQFLIQYYNGEERAKGNILERFSAQQFPDLHSELNLSSLELGDSALYFCASSVFPAGGTEAFFGQGTRLTVV.

There are a few counts of this clone. The chain employs TRBV6-5 and TRBJ1-5; D is perhaps TRBD1 (6 bases). Per the germline V gene, CDR1 is MNHEY and CDR2 is SVGAGI. The CDR3 extends over 14 amino acids. Trimming stripped 2 bases from V and 6 bases from J, with 11 bases between. The CDR3 here is CASSYGGAGQPQHF. In nucleotides, the CDR3 is TGTGCCAGCAGTTACGGGGGGGCGGGTCAGCCCCAGCATTTT.

The V call is TRBV7-8, the J call TRBJ2-7, with D perhaps TRBD1 (6 bases). With 5 bases removed from V and 2 bases from J, the gap between germline ends came to 13 bases. The CDR3 consists of 14 residues. Looked up from germline, CDR1 is SGHVS and CDR2 is FQNEAQ. CDR3 sequence reads: CASSDRDTPYEQYF. The CDR3 DNA reads as TGTGCCAGCAGCGACCGGGACACACCCTACGAGCAGTACTTC.

The CDR3, as DNA: TGTGCCTGGAGTCAGGGCGGGACTGAAGCTTTCTTT. It translates to CAWSQGGTEAFF. The chain carries TRBV30 and TRBJ1-1, with a weak D call TRBD1 (5 bases). Between the trimmed V and J ends, which lost 2 bases and 5 bases, there was a span of 9 bases. This CDR3 has 12 amino acids. Germline lookup yields CDR1 GTSNPN and CDR2 SVGIG (reference sequence). Complete variable domain (other parts from reference TRBV30 and TRBJ1-1): SQTIHQWPATLVQPVGSPLSLECTVEGTSNPNLYWYRQAAGRGLQLLFYSVGIGQISSEVPQNLSASRPQDRQFILSSKKLLLSDSGFYLCAWSQGGTEAFFGQGTRLTVV.

This chain links TRBV7-8 with TRBJ2-3; tentatively, D is TRBD2 (6 bases). Germline V gene data show CDR1 as SGHVS and CDR2 as FQNEAQ. Deletions cut 0 bases from V and 4 bases from J, with 14 bases between. CDR3 size: 16 residues. The CDR3, as DNA: TGTGCCAGCAGCTTAGCTGAGGGCGGGAACGCAGATACGCAGTATTTT. This translates into CASSLAEGGNADTQYF.

The V call is TRBV7-2, the J call TRBJ2-3, with D maybe TRBD2 (5 bases). Per germline, CDR1 SGHTA and CDR2 FQGNSA. Trimming stripped 2 bases from V and 0 bases from J, with 18 bases between. The length of the CDR3 is 18 residues. DNA of the CDR3: TGTGCCAGCAGCTTACAGTCTAGCAGCTCTTCTAGCACAGATACGCAGTATTTT. It encodes CASSLQSSSSSSTDTQYF.

V and J are TRBV7-9 and TRBJ2-5, with TRBD1 identical over 7 bases. V dropped 2 bases and J dropped 5; count of bases not matched to a gene: 5. CDR1 SEHNR and CDR2 FQNEAQ come from the germline V gene (reference sequence). The CDR3 has 14 amino acids. In DNA form, the CDR3 reads TGTGCCAGCAGCTTAAGTCTGACAGGGGAGACCCAGTACTTC. This codes for CASSLSLTGETQYF.

The rearrangement links TRBV6-5 to TRBJ2-3, with D unresolved. The CDR3 length is 15 residues. Trimming took off 4 bases at V and 6 bases at J, with 17 bases between the two ends. In germline, CDR1 is MNHEY, CDR2 SVGAGI. In DNA form, the CDR3 reads TGTGCCAGCAGTTCTTGGATTATGAACACGGATACGCAGTATTTT. It translates to CASSSWIMNTDTQYF.

This clone is a singleton in its sample. The V and J genes are TRBV7-2 and TRBJ1-2; D call uncertain. The CDR3 consists of 13 residues. Trimming stripped 3 bases from V and 5 bases from J, with 10 bases between. From germline, CDR1 is SGHTA and CDR2 FQGNSA. This CDR3 is CASSFYGVYGYTF. CDR3 DNA sequence: TGTGCCAGCAGCTTTTATGGGGTATATGGCTACACCTTC.

This rearrangement joins TRBV5-4 to TRBJ2-5, with unresolved D. The length of the CDR3 is 14 residues. V was trimmed by 4 bases and J by 4 bases, leaving 14 bases between them. Germline V gene sequence: CDR1 SGHNT, CDR2 YYREEE (reference sequence). CDR3 loop: CASSPAGFGETQYF. The CDR3 coding sequence is TGTGCCAGCAGCCCCGCCGGGTTCGGAGAGACCCAGTACTTC.

This clone was counted a few times. The rearrangement uses TRBV27 and TRBJ2-7; 11 bases are a match to TRBD1. The CDR3 sequence is 17 residues long. V was clipped by 2 bases and J by 5 bases; unmatched bases: 11. CDR1 MNHEY and CDR2 SMNVEV come from the germline V gene (reference sequence). The CDR3 here is CASSLISSGQGVHEQYF. The CDR3 DNA reads as TGTGCCAGCAGTTTAATATCTTCGGGACAGGGGGTCCACGAGCAGTACTTC.

The chain links TRBV9 to TRBJ1-2; TRBD1 agrees at 7 bases. Germline V CDR1 and CDR2: SGDLS, YYNGEE. Trimming cost V 2 bases and J 3 bases; bases outside gene matches: 1. There are 13 residues in the CDR3. In nucleotides, the CDR3 is TGTGCCAGCAGCGTCGGGACAGACTATGGCTACACCTTC. Residues: CASSVGTDYGYTF.

The chain joins TRBV7-9 to TRBJ2-5; D possibly matches TRBD1 or TRBD2 (5 bases each). CDR1 SEHNR and CDR2 FQNEAQ come from the germline V gene (reference sequence). The V end lost 5 bases, the J end lost 9 bases, and 19 bases lay between the germline ends. The CDR3 contains 14 residues. CDR3 DNA: TGTGCCAGCAGCGACGCTCCGGGGCGTCGGGCCCAGTACTTC. It codes for CASSDAPGRRAQYF.

This clone counts as medium-sized. The chain carries TRBV7-6 and TRBJ2-5; D ambiguous. Germline CDR1 is SGHVS and CDR2 is FNYEAQ. Trimming left V 1 base short and J 5 bases short, with 11 bases between. The CDR3 contains 14 residues. In nucleotides, the CDR3 is TGTGCCAGCAGCTTAGGGCCATCCAGGGAGACCCAGTACTTC. Protein: CASSLGPSRETQYF.

The V and J genes are TRBV5-4 and TRBJ2-7, with 9 bases lining up with TRBD1. From germline, CDR1 is SGHNT and CDR2 YYREEE (reference sequence). There are 17 residues in the CDR3. J gave up 3 bases and V 3 bases, and 13 bases lay outside the gene matches. The CDR3: CASSSYAGTGTFYEQYF. The CDR3 region has the DNA TGTGCCAGCAGCTCCTACGCCGGGACAGGGACGTTCTACGAGCAGTACTTC. Together with reference TRBV5-4 and TRBJ2-7, the CDR3 gives the full variable domain: ETGVTQSPTHLIKTRGQQVTLRCSSQSGHNTVSWYQQALGQGPQFIFQYYREEENGRGNFPPRFSGLQFPNYSSELNVNALELDDSALYLCASSSYAGTGTFYEQYFGPGTRLTVT.

This clone was counted once. The V and J genes are TRBV7-7 and TRBJ2-7; tentative D call: TRBD2 (5 bases). Trimming shortened V by 5 bases and J by 5 bases, and 19 bases separated the two germline ends. The CDR3 has 15 residues. The germline V gene has CDR1 SSHAT and CDR2 FNYEAQ (reference sequence). CDR3 loop: CASSNTPGEWDEQYF. The CDR3 DNA follows: TGTGCCAGCAGCAACACCCCCGGGGAATGGGACGAGCAGTACTTC.

The genes are TRBV27 and TRBJ2-3, with 13 positions matching TRBD2. The CDR3 has 14 amino acids. Germline V lookup: CDR1 MNHEY, CDR2 SMNVEV (reference sequence). J lost 8 bases, V lost 5 bases, and 4 bases had no gene match. Written as DNA, the CDR3 is TGTGCCAGCAGTCCCACTAGCGGGAGGGCTACGCAGTATTTT. It yields the protein CASSPTSGRATQYF.

The chain couples TRBV2 to TRBJ2-5; D is uncertain. The CDR3 has 13 residues. In germline, CDR1 is SNHLY, CDR2 FYNNEI. Between the trimmed V and J ends, which lost 4 bases and 5 bases, there was a span of 11 bases. CDR3 DNA sequence: TGTGCCAGCAGTGCCGGCCAGGCGGAGACCCAGTACTTC. Amino acids: CASSAGQAETQYF.